This TCR beta chain was retrieved from a study of T cell responses to AZD1222 COVID-19 vaccine. Whole-study results and caveats: Clonal diversity was possibly underestimated, and white British individuals and females predominated among donors. Spike regions recognized by vaccine-associated CD4 TCRs spanned the protein, led by 160-218 and 743-854. Spike-specific TCR repertoires showed rising breadth and depth after two AZD1222 doses. Of the AZD1222 recipients, only five to seven were seropositive at baseline.

The CDR3 length is 13 residues. Germline V gives CDR1 LGHDT, CDR2 YNNKEL (reference sequence). Between the trimmed V and J ends, which lost 4 bases and 8 bases, there was a span of 11 bases. Libraries were prepared by immunoSEQ multiplex PCR; TCRdb keeps only in-frame clonotypes and omits some of them. The sample has fewer than 180,000 clones; around 94% are singletons. This clone was observed a handful of times. Its cognate antigen is unknown. Sequenced here: peripheral blood, sampled on day 0 of AZD1222 vaccination. This clonotype originated in an adult in good health. This chain links TRBV3-1 (or the pseudogene TRBV3-2) with TRBJ1-4; D is undetermined. DNA of the CDR3: TGTGCCAGCAGCCTGCAGTTAGAGGAAAAACTGTTTTTT. Amino acid sequence: CASSLQLEEKLFF.